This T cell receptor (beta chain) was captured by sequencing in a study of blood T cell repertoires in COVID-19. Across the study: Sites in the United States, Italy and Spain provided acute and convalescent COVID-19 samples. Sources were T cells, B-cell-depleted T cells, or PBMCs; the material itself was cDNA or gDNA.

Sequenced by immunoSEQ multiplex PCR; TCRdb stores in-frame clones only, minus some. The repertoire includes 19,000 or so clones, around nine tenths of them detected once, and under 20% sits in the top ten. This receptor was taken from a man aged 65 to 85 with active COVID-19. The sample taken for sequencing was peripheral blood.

In DNA, the CDR3 is TGTGCCAGCAGTGAAGCTTCTAGCAGAGAAAAACTGTTTTTT. Residues: CASSEASSREKLFF. The J gene is TRBJ1-4, the V gene TRBV6-1; D unresolved. The CDR3 length is 14 residues. The V and J ends lost 0 bases and 8 bases respectively, with 10 bases between them. Germline values: CDR1 MNHNS, CDR2 SASEGT.